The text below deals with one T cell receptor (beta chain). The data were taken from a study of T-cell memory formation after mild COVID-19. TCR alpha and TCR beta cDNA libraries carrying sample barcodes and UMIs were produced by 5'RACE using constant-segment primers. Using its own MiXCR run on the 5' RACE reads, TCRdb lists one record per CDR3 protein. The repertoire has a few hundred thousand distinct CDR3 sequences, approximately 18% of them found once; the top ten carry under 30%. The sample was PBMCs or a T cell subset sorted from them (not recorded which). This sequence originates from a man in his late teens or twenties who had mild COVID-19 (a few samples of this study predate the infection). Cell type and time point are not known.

DNA of the CDR3: TGTGCCAGCGGACTATCGGGCCAGGGCGAGCAGTACGTC. It encodes CASGLSGQGEQYV. The gene calls are TRBV27 and TRBJ2-7; the D gene is possibly TRBD2 (6 bases). Germline CDR1 MNHEY, CDR2 SMNVEV (reference sequence). V lost 8 bases to trimming and J lost 6 bases, with 17 bases between them. The CDR3 covers 13 residues.